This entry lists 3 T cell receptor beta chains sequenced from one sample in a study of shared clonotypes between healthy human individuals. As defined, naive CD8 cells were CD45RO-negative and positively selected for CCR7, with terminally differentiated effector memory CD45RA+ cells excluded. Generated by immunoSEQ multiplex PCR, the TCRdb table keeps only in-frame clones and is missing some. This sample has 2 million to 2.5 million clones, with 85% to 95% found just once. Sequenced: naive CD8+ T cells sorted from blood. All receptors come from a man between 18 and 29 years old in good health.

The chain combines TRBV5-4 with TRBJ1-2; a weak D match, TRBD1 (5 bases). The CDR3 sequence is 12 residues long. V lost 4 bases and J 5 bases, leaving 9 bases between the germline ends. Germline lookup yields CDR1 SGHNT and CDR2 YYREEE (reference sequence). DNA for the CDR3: TGTGCCAGCAGCCAGACAGCATATGGCTACACCTTC. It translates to CASSQTAYGYTF.

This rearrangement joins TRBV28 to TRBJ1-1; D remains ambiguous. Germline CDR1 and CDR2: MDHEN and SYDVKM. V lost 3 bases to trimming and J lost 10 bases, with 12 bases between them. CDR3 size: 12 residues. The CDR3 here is CASSFGGWGAFF. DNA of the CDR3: TGTGCCAGCAGTTTTGGCGGGTGGGGAGCTTTCTTT.

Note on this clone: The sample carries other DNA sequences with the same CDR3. The CDR3 sequence: CSARGDGYTF. In DNA form, the CDR3 reads TGCAGTGCTCGGGGGGATGGCTACACCTTC. The chain carries TRBV20-1 and TRBJ1-2; tentatively, D is TRBD1 (5 bases). Germline V CDR1 and CDR2: DFQATT, SNEGSKA (reference sequence). Trimming took 5 bases from V and 6 from J, leaving 7 bases between them. The CDR3 runs to 10 residues.